This T cell receptor (beta chain) was recorded in a study of blood T cells in healthy people across ages. The authors ran a second PCR of about 6 to 11 cycles using a sample-barcoded 5' primer and a J-beta primer mix. Each CDR3 protein is one row after TCRdb ran MiXCR on the 5' RACE reads. The table records about 1.1 million distinct CDR3 sequences, roughly two fifths of them present only once. With 3 bases clipped from V and 2 bases from J, the junction kept 6 bases outside the gene matches. CDR3 length: 16 amino acids. Germline assignment: CDR1 DFQATT and CDR2 SNEGSKA (reference sequence). Healthy Russian Caucasian donors spanned ages about 6 to 90 years. Each donor's blood draw was roughly 10 milliliters of peripheral blood. Study-level results: Per million T cells, TCR beta diversity dropped about linearly as age rose.

Worth noting for this clonotype: Its antigen is unidentified.

This TCR came from a man between 18 and 35 years old in good health. The rearrangement links TRBV20-1 to TRBJ2-1; 11 nucleotides agree with TRBD2. The sequenced material came from blood. CDR3 protein: CSARVLAGGAYNEQFF. CDR3 DNA sequence: TGCAGTGCTAGGGTCCTAGCGGGGGGCGCCTACAATGAGCAGTTCTTC.